This T cell receptor (beta chain) is from a study of T cell repertoires in cytomegalovirus infection. Turning to the study itself: A matching HLA type, together with CMV infection, was signaled by public TCR beta signatures.

In regard to this clonotype: The antigen remains undetermined.

General study results and limits: The ex vivo response was dominated by HLA-C-restricted CMV-specific TCR beta clonotypes.

TCRdb independently ran MiXCR on the reads; one entry per CDR3 protein. The sample contains about 110,000 distinct CDR3 sequences, less than 55% of which appear only once. This clonotype was sampled from a human donor in good health (CMV status not recorded). Some clones in this sample may be carry-over from other donors' samples. The material sequenced was CD8+ T cells from cultured PBMCs, taken from culture after CMV antigen stimulation.

Written as DNA, the CDR3 is TGTGCCAGCAGTTACACCCGACAGATGCAGTTCTTC. The encoded protein is CASSYTRQMQFF. J is TRBJ2-1 and V is TRBV6-5, with TRBD1 as a possible D gene (5 bases). Trimming took off 2 bases at V and 12 bases at J, with 11 bases between the two ends. The CDR3 has 12 residues. The germline gives CDR1 MNHEY, CDR2 SVGAGI.